The 20 T cell receptor beta chains presented below share a single source sample, sequenced in a study of blood T cell repertoires in COVID-19. TCRdb keeps only in-frame clones here, not all; method: immunoSEQ multiplex PCR. The sample has some 180,000 clones, approximately 83% seen once; the top ten hold roughly 2%. Material for sequencing was peripheral blood. The receptors here all came from a woman aged 80 or over with acute or convalescent COVID-19.

The V gene is TRBV18, the J gene TRBJ2-1, with unresolved D. V lost 3 bases, J lost 6 bases, and 15 bases lay in between. The CDR3 consists of 15 residues. Germline V gene lookup returns CDR1 KGHSH and CDR2 LQKENI. The CDR3 here is CASSPFDLIINEQFF. CDR3 nucleotide sequence: TGTGCCAGCTCACCTTTCGACTTAATTATCAATGAGCAGTTCTTC.

The chain carries TRBV28 and TRBJ2-7; perhaps TRBD2 as D (5 bases). The V gene's germline CDR1 is MDHEN and CDR2 SYDVKM. The CDR3 is 12 amino acids. With 8 bases removed from V and 6 bases from J, the gap between germline ends came to 14 bases. CDR3 residues: CASVDPGSEQYF. In DNA, the CDR3 is TGTGCCAGCGTCGACCCGGGAAGCGAGCAGTACTTC.

The genes are TRBV27 and TRBJ1-1; the match to TRBD1 covers 7 bases. The CDR3 totals 15 residues. V trimming: 2 bases; J trimming: 4 bases; junction bases outside the gene matches: 7. The germline V gene encodes CDR1 MNHEY and CDR2 SMNVEV (reference sequence). The CDR3 DNA sequence: TGTGCCAGCAGTTTACTGGTTTCAGGGGGCACTGAAGCTTTCTTT. This codes for CASSLLVSGGTEAFF.

In the case of this clone: This specimen includes other DNA sequences encoding the same CDR3. The CDR3 bases are TGTGCCAGCAGCCCCCTCGGGGGAAGAGAGACCCAGTACTTC. Its protein is CASSPLGGRETQYF. The J gene is TRBJ2-5, the V gene TRBV7-2; D may be TRBD2 (6 bases). CDR3 length equals 14 residues. Per germline, CDR1 SGHTA and CDR2 FQGNSA. V was clipped by 5 bases and J by 4 bases, with 14 bases between them.

The chain employs TRBV7-3 and TRBJ2-2; 7 bases line up with TRBD1. The CDR3 extends over 16 amino acids. V was pared by 1 base and J by 0 bases, with 2 bases of the junction left unmatched. The germline V gene encodes CDR1 SGHTA and CDR2 FQGTGA. CDR3 loop: CASSLIGQANTGELFF. The DNA for the CDR3 is TGTGCCAGCAGCTTAATTGGACAGGCGAACACCGGGGAGCTGTTTTTT. Full variable domain (missing parts from reference TRBV7-3 and TRBJ2-2): GAGVSQTPSNKVTEKGKYVELRCDPISGHTALYWYRQSLGQGPEFLIYFQGTGAADDSGLPNDRFFAVRPEGSVSTLKIQRTERGDSAVYLCASSLIGQANTGELFFGEGSRLTVL.

The genes are TRBV2 and TRBJ1-1; D gene uncertain. Trimming removed 11 bases at V and 6 bases at J, with 22 bases between. There are 14 residues in the CDR3. Germline CDR1 reads SNHLY; CDR2 reads FYNNEI. The CDR3 nucleotides read TGTGCCGGCAAAGTAGGGAGGACTGACGCTGAAGCTTTCTTT. Translating it yields CAGKVGRTDAEAFF. Together with reference TRBV2 and TRBJ1-1, the CDR3 gives the full variable domain: EPEVTQTPSHQVTQMGQEVILRCVPISNHLYFYWYRQILGQKVEFLVSFYNNEISEKSEIFDDQFSVERPDGSNFTLKIRSTKLEDSAMYFCAGKVGRTDAEAFFGQGTRLTVV.

There are a few counts of this clone. Other DNA sequences within the sample encode an identical CDR3. The V call is TRBV19, the J call TRBJ1-5; D not resolved. The germline V gene has CDR1 LNHDA and CDR2 SQIVND (reference sequence). There are 15 residues in the CDR3. The V end was cut by 2 bases, the J end by 4 bases, with 12 bases between. The CDR3 here is CASSIRGTGNQPQHF. In DNA, the CDR3 is TGTGCCAGTAGTATAAGAGGCACGGGGAATCAGCCCCAGCATTTT.

The V and J genes are TRBV7-9 and TRBJ2-3; D might be TRBD2 (6 bases). Per germline, CDR1 SEHNR and CDR2 FQNEAQ (reference sequence). The CDR3 is 16 amino acids. Deletions cut 1 base from V and 1 base from J, with 12 bases between. Here the CDR3 DNA reads TGTGCCAGCAGCTTAGGAGGGACTCAAGGCACAGATACGCAGTATTTT. The encoded protein is CASSLGGTQGTDTQYF. Full variable domain (rest looked up from reference TRBV7-9 and TRBJ2-3): DTGVSQNPRHKITKRGQNVTFRCDPISEHNRLYWYRQTLGQGPEFLTYFQNEAQLEKSRLLSDRFSAERPKGSFSTLEIQRTEQGDSAMYLCASSLGGTQGTDTQYFGPGTRLTVL.

This chain uses TRBV7-9 with TRBJ2-1; D perhaps matches TRBD1 (6 bases). Germline loops: CDR1 SEHNR, CDR2 FQNEAQ (reference sequence). The V end lost 5 bases, the J end lost 0 bases, and 20 bases lay between the germline ends. The length of the CDR3 is 18 residues. The CDR3 loop reads CASSPWTATESSYNEQFF. As DNA, the CDR3 is TGTGCCAGCAGCCCCTGGACAGCCACGGAGAGCTCCTACAATGAGCAGTTCTTC.

This clone has only one observation. The chain joins TRBV29-1 to TRBJ1-1; 11 bases align to TRBD1. CDR3 size: 13 residues. CDR1 and CDR2 (germline): SQVTM, ANQGSEA. The trim removed 8 bases at V and 7 bases at J, leaving 9 bases unmatched. The CDR3 spells CSILRTGGFEAFF. The CDR3 DNA reads as TGCAGCATACTCCGGACAGGGGGCTTTGAAGCTTTCTTT.

The V and J genes are TRBV7-6 and TRBJ2-7; 11 bases line up with TRBD2. Unmatched junction bases numbered 4, after V lost 5 bases and J lost 1 base. Germline assignment: CDR1 SGHVS and CDR2 FNYEAQ. This CDR3 has 15 residues. DNA for the CDR3: TGTGCCAGCAGCCTTAGCGGGAGGGTTTCCTACGAGCAGTACTTC. Translated, it gives CASSLSGRVSYEQYF.

This clone was counted only a few times. The V gene is TRBV7-2, the J gene TRBJ1-4; 9 nucleotides align to TRBD1. With 5 bases clipped from V and 8 bases from J, the junction kept 9 bases outside the gene matches. The CDR3 has 15 residues. CDR1 is SGHTA and CDR2 is FQGNSA in the germline V gene. The CDR3 sequence: CASSPQTGGSEKLFF. For the CDR3, the DNA is TGTGCCAGCAGCCCGCAGACAGGGGGAAGCGAAAAACTGTTTTTT.

The table lists this clone with a count of one. The chain uses TRBV25-1 and TRBJ1-1, with TRBD1 as a possible D gene (5 bases). The CDR3 spans 15 residues. V was trimmed by 2 bases and J by 0 bases, leaving 10 bases between them. Germline CDR1 and CDR2: MGHDK and SYGVNS. Here the CDR3 reads CASSEGRGVNTEAFF. The CDR3 DNA reads as TGTGCCAGCAGTGAAGGGCGGGGGGTGAACACTGAAGCTTTCTTT.

The chain employs TRBV5-5 and TRBJ2-7; TRBD1 matches at 10 bases. There are 18 residues in the CDR3. The V and J ends lost 2 bases and 3 bases, in that order; junction bases with no gene match: 14. Germline lookup yields CDR1 SGHKS and CDR2 YYEKEE (reference sequence). The CDR3: CASSFARQGASNIYEQYF. Written as DNA, the CDR3 is TGTGCCAGCAGCTTCGCCCGACAGGGGGCGTCTAACATCTACGAGCAGTACTTC.

The rearrangement uses TRBV24-1 and TRBJ1-6; weak D call: TRBD1 (6 bases). This CDR3 is 19 amino acids long. The germline gives CDR1 KGHDR, CDR2 SFDVKD. Trimming took off 0 bases at V and 9 bases at J, with 23 bases between the two ends. CDR3 sequence reads: CATSDLQDPNREGCSPLHF. The CDR3 region has the DNA TGTGCCACCAGTGATTTGCAAGATCCTAACAGGGAGGGCTGTTCACCCCTCCACTTT.

This chain links TRBV12-3 or TRBV12-4 with TRBJ1-4, with a weak D call TRBD1 (6 bases). This CDR3 has 13 amino acids. V was cut by 5 bases and J by 11 bases, with 15 bases left in between. CDR3 sequence (DNA): TGTGCCAGCAGTCCAGATTCAGGGGCGAAACTGTTTTTT. Translation: CASSPDSGAKLFF.

Concerning this clone itself: Other nucleotide sequences in the sample specify the same CDR3. The J gene is TRBJ2-7, the V gene TRBV19; perhaps TRBD1 as D (5 bases). The CDR3 is made up of 14 amino acids. Trimming pared 4 bases from V and 1 base from J, leaving 11 bases between. CDR1 LNHDA and CDR2 SQIVND come from the germline V gene (reference sequence). CDR3 amino acids: CASSTQGSSYEQYF. CDR3 coding DNA: TGTGCCAGTAGTACGCAGGGTAGTTCCTACGAGCAGTACTTC. Using reference TRBV19 and TRBJ2-7 for the parts outside the CDR3, the full variable domain is DGGITQSPKYLFRKEGQNVTLSCEQNLNHDAMYWYRQDPGQGLRLIYYSQIVNDFQKGDIAEGYSVSREKKESFPLTVTSAQKNPTAFYLCASSTQGSSYEQYFGPGTRLTVT.

This chain links TRBV7-8 with TRBJ2-7; D may be TRBD1 (5 bases). V was cut by 5 bases and J by 1 base, with 15 bases left in between. Germline assignment: CDR1 SGHVS and CDR2 FQNEAQ. The CDR3 spans 15 residues. For the CDR3, the DNA is TGTGCCAGCAGCCCTGGGATGGGGCAATCCTACGAGCAGTACTTC. Its translation is CASSPGMGQSYEQYF.

The genes are TRBV11-3 and TRBJ2-1; 7 bases map to TRBD2. Trimming at V came to 5 bases and at J to 4 bases, leaving 14 bases not matched to a gene. Germline CDR1 SGHNT, CDR2 YENEEA. The CDR3 contains 17 residues. CDR3 sequence (DNA): TGTGCCAGCAGCCCATTCCTTGGGGCTAGCGGATACAATGAGCAGTTCTTC. Its translation: CASSPFLGASGYNEQFF. Full variable domain (rest looked up from reference TRBV11-3 and TRBJ2-1): EAGVVQSPRYKIIEKKQPVAFWCNPISGHNTLYWYLQNLGQGPELLIRYENEEAVDDSQLPKDRFSAERLKGVDSTLKIQPAELGDSAVYLCASSPFLGASGYNEQFFGPGTRLTVL.

J is TRBJ1-1 and V is TRBV15; TRBD1 might be the D (5 bases). V lost 5 bases to trimming and J lost 4 bases, with 14 bases between them. Per the germline V gene, CDR1 is LNHNV and CDR2 is YYDKDF (reference sequence). There are 14 residues in the CDR3. The CDR3 is CATSDAGGFTEAFF. The CDR3 nucleotides are TGTGCCACCAGCGACGCGGGGGGATTCACTGAAGCTTTCTTT. Based on the CDR3 plus reference TRBV15 and TRBJ1-1, the full variable domain is DAMVIQNPRYQVTQFGKPVTLSCSQTLNHNVMYWYQQKSSQAPKLLFHYYDKDFNNEADTPDNFQSRRPNTSFCFLDIRSPGLGDTAMYLCATSDAGGFTEAFFGQGTRLTVV.